Below, 18 T cell receptor beta chains from the same sample are listed, as sequenced in a study of blood T cell repertoires in COVID-19. This table comes from immunoSEQ multiplex PCR, and its TCRdb copy is limited to in-frame clones, with some not included. Here the sample spans roughly 140,000 clones, around nine tenths being singletons. The specimen sequenced was peripheral blood. The origin of the receptors is a human donor in a cohort sampled during active COVID-19.

The chain is built from TRBV21-1 and TRBJ2-7; the table names TRBD1, a call not compared with the DNA. TRBV21-1 is assigned pseudogene status. The CDR3 contains 18 residues. CDR3 amino acids: CASSKDPDRGPGFYEQYF. The CDR3 nucleotides read TGTGCCAGCAGCAAAGACCCTGACAGGGGGCCGGGGTTCTACGAGCAGTACTTC.

This chain joins TRBV4-1 and TRBJ2-3, with D possibly being TRBD2 (6 bases). Trimming cost V 0 bases and J 6 bases, with 19 bases left between them. This CDR3 contains 17 residues. The germline CDR1 and CDR2 sequences are MGHRA and YSYEKL. The CDR3 sequence is CASSQDSAGTSGDTQYF. The CDR3 DNA reads as TGCGCCAGCAGCCAAGATTCGGCCGGGACTTCAGGCGATACGCAGTATTTT.

CDR3 sequence (DNA): TGTGCCTGGAGTCAGGTGAACACTGAAGCTTTCTTT. The encoded protein is CAWSQVNTEAFF. V usage is TRBV30 and J usage is TRBJ1-1; D gene ambiguous. CDR3 length: 12 residues. V was trimmed by 2 bases and J by 0 bases, leaving 4 bases between them. Germline values: CDR1 GTSNPN, CDR2 SVGIG (reference sequence). Full variable domain (remainder filled in from reference TRBV30 and TRBJ1-1): SQTIHQWPATLVQPVGSPLSLECTVEGTSNPNLYWYRQAAGRGLQLLFYSVGIGQISSEVPQNLSASRPQDRQFILSSKKLLLSDSGFYLCAWSQVNTEAFFGQGTRLTVV.

V and J are TRBV12-3 or TRBV12-4 and TRBJ2-7, with 9 bases identical to TRBD2. Trimming removed 5 bases from V and 7 bases from J; junction bases left unmatched: 6. This CDR3 has 13 amino acids. CDR3 amino acids: CASSPLGLAEQYF. The CDR3 region has the DNA TGTGCCAGCAGTCCCTTAGGACTAGCGGAGCAGTACTTC.

This clone has just one count. CDR3 bases: TGTGCCAGCAGCGTTACGCGGGGGCACTCCTACAATGAGCAGTTCTTC. It codes for CASSVTRGHSYNEQFF. The chain is built from TRBV2 and TRBJ2-1, with a tentative D call TRBD2 (7 bases). CDR1 is SNHLY, CDR2 FYNNEI, per germline. CDR3 length: 16 residues. Trimming left V 6 bases short and J 0 bases short, with 15 bases between.

The rearrangement links TRBV30 to TRBJ2-1; 7 positions agree with TRBD2. V shed 0 bases and J 10 bases; nucleotides not matched to a gene: 12. CDR1 GTSNPN and CDR2 SVGIG come from the germline V gene (reference sequence). This CDR3 comprises 15 residues. The CDR3, as DNA: TGTGCCTGGAGTGTTTCTCGCGGGAGATCCGGGGAGCAGTTCTTC. Amino acids: CAWSVSRGRSGEQFF.

V and J are TRBV25-1 and TRBJ2-3; TRBD2 matches at 12 bases. The CDR3 is 17 residues long. Germline CDR1 and CDR2: MGHDK and SYGVNS. Trimming cost V 5 bases and J 0 bases; bases outside gene matches: 6. CDR3 coding DNA: TGTGCCAGCAGTCCTCTCGGACTAGCGGGGAGCACAGATACGCAGTATTTT. Residues: CASSPLGLAGSTDTQYF.

This chain uses TRBV3-1 (or the pseudogene TRBV3-2) with TRBJ2-7; D call uncertain. Germline values: CDR1 LGHDT, CDR2 YNNKEL (reference sequence). The V gene lost 4 bases and the J gene lost 5 bases, with 9 bases spanning the gap. The CDR3 consists of 12 residues. The CDR3 spells CASSRRSNEQYF. The CDR3 DNA is TGTGCCAGCAGCCGCCGGTCCAACGAGCAGTACTTC.

The rearrangement joins TRBV5-1 to TRBJ2-7, with TRBD2 matching 11 bases. CDR1 is SGHRS, CDR2 YFSETQ, per germline. The CDR3 is 16 residues long. Trimming removed 3 bases from V and 2 bases from J; junction bases left unmatched: 7. The CDR3 here is CASSSSLAGGPYEQYF. The CDR3 DNA follows: TGCGCCAGCAGCTCATCCTTAGCGGGAGGGCCCTACGAGCAGTACTTC.

The genes are TRBV12-3 or TRBV12-4 and TRBJ2-1; 7 positions agree with TRBD1. This CDR3 region has 13 residues. The V gene end was trimmed by 6 bases and the J gene end by 4 bases; junction bases not matched to a gene: 3. The CDR3 here is CASRPGQYNEQFF. The CDR3 DNA reads as TGTGCCAGCAGGCCGGGACAGTACAATGAGCAGTTCTTC.

This rearrangement joins TRBV6-2 or TRBV6-3 to TRBJ2-7, with 12 bases that match TRBD2. The V and J ends lost 5 bases and 0 bases, in that order; junction bases with no gene match: 2. The germline V gene encodes CDR1 MNHEY and CDR2 SVGEGT. CDR3 length equals 15 residues. The CDR3 nucleotides read TGTGCCAGCAGTCTAGCGGGAGGGCCCTCCTACGAGCAGTACTTC. This encodes CASSLAGGPSYEQYF.

The V gene is TRBV19, the J gene TRBJ1-4; TRBD1 is a possible D gene (6 bases). The CDR3 has 15 residues. Germline assignment: CDR1 LNHDA and CDR2 SQIVND (reference sequence). Trimming left V 1 base short and J 0 bases short, with 6 bases between. CDR3 DNA: TGTGCCAGTAGTATAGGACAGGCAACTAATGAAAAACTGTTTTTT. Its translation is CASSIGQATNEKLFF.

This rearrangement joins TRBV4-3 to TRBJ2-7; D unclear. Germline-derived CDR1 and CDR2 are LGHNA and YSLEER. V was pared by 1 base and J by 0 bases, with 10 bases between. The CDR3 length is 15 residues. CDR3 protein: CASSQGLDDSYEQYF. The CDR3 DNA follows: TGCGCCAGCAGCCAAGGGCTAGATGACTCCTACGAGCAGTACTTC.

This clone has only one observation. V is TRBV7-3 and J is TRBJ2-7, with TRBD2 identical over 9 bases. V trimming: 5 bases; J trimming: 3 bases; junction bases outside the gene matches: 5. This CDR3 spans 14 amino acids. The V gene's germline CDR1 is SGHTA and CDR2 FQGTGA. In DNA form, the CDR3 reads TGTGCCAGCAGCCCGACTAGCGGTCTCTACGAGCAGTACTTC. Amino acid sequence: CASSPTSGLYEQYF.

The chain links TRBV6-5 to TRBJ1-1; 10 positions agree with TRBD1. The germline gives CDR1 MNHEY, CDR2 SVGAGI. The J segment lost 1 base and the V segment lost 4 bases, leaving 0 bases of the junction unmatched. The CDR3 totals 14 residues. The CDR3 DNA is TGTGCCAGCAGTTGGGACAGGGGGAACACTGAAGCTTTCTTT. It yields the protein CASSWDRGNTEAFF.

The V and J genes are TRBV14 and TRBJ1-3, with 7 bases matching TRBD1. Germline loops: CDR1 SGHDN, CDR2 FVKESK. Trimming cost V 4 bases and J 4 bases; bases outside gene matches: 4. The CDR3 runs to 14 residues. CDR3 sequence: CASSLRQGGNTIYF. In nucleotides, the CDR3 is TGTGCCAGCAGCCTTCGACAGGGCGGAAACACCATATATTTT. Full variable domain (remainder filled in from reference TRBV14 and TRBJ1-3): EAGVTQFPSHSVIEKGQTVTLRCDPISGHDNLYWYRRVMGKEIKFLLHFVKESKQDESGMPNNRFLAERTGGTYSTLKVQPAELEDSGVYFCASSLRQGGNTIYFGEGSWLTVV.

This chain uses TRBV14 with TRBJ1-6; no clear D gene. Germline-derived CDR1 and CDR2 are SGHDN and FVKESK. V was cut by 0 bases and J by 3 bases, with 9 bases left in between. This CDR3 has 16 residues. The CDR3 is CASSQDRGYYNSPLHF. In DNA, the CDR3 is TGTGCCAGCAGCCAAGATAGAGGGTACTATAATTCACCCCTCCACTTT. The entire variable domain, with the rest obtained from reference TRBV14 and TRBJ1-6, is as follows: EAGVTQFPSHSVIEKGQTVTLRCDPISGHDNLYWYRRVMGKEIKFLLHFVKESKQDESGMPNNRFLAERTGGTYSTLKVQPAELEDSGVYFCASSQDRGYYNSPLHFGNGTRLTVT.

V is TRBV6-2 or TRBV6-3 and J is TRBJ2-2; TRBD1 matches 10 bases. The CDR3 totals 15 residues. Germline assignment: CDR1 MNHEY and CDR2 SVGEGT. J lost 0 bases, V lost 5 bases, and 0 bases had no gene match. CDR3 protein: CASSGTGANTGELFF. The DNA of the CDR3 is TGTGCCAGCAGTGGGACAGGGGCGAACACCGGGGAGCTGTTTTTT.